The next 28 T cell receptor beta chains were all read from a single sample in a study of blood T cell repertoires in COVID-19. The protocol was immunoSEQ multiplex PCR, while the TCRdb copy is restricted to in-frame clones and leaves out a portion. This table has roughly 320,000 clones, roughly 85% appearing once. What was sequenced was peripheral blood. These receptor sequences come from a human donor in a cohort sampled during active COVID-19.

CDR3 protein: CASSEGGLNYGYTF. The CDR3 DNA is TGTGCCAGCAGTGAAGGGGGCTTAAATTATGGCTACACCTTC. V is TRBV6-1 and J is TRBJ1-2, with D perhaps matching TRBD1 (5 bases). Germline assignment: CDR1 MNHNS and CDR2 SASEGT. This CDR3 region has 14 residues. The V gene lost 1 base and the J gene lost 5 bases, with 11 bases spanning the gap.

This clone was detected only a few times. The rearrangement links TRBV30 to TRBJ2-7; 9 nucleotides match TRBD1. This CDR3 has 14 amino acids. Germline CDR1 and CDR2: GTSNPN and SVGIG (reference sequence). V dropped 0 bases and J dropped 5; count of bases not matched to a gene: 5. In nucleotides, the CDR3 is TGTGCCTGGAGTGTAGTGACAGGGGGTGACGAGCAGTACTTC. Residues: CAWSVVTGGDEQYF.

This clone was seen more than once but under ten times. V gene TRBV19 combines with J gene TRBJ1-2; 8 bases map to TRBD1. Germline CDR1 LNHDA, CDR2 SQIVND (reference sequence). The CDR3 is 16 residues long. V shed 5 bases, J shed 4 bases, and the junction held 12 bases outside the gene matches. CDR3 coding DNA: TGTGCCAGTAGTGGGTCTCCGGGACAGGTTTCCTATGGCTACACCTTC. Translated: CASSGSPGQVSYGYTF.

The rearrangement joins TRBV29-1 to TRBJ1-1; 8 bases are shared with TRBD1. Losses at the gene ends were 5 bases for V and 5 bases for J; bases not matched to a gene: 7. CDR3 size: 13 residues. In germline, CDR1 is SQVTM, CDR2 ANQGSEA. Written as DNA, the CDR3 is TGCAGCGTTCCCAGGGGGCCGTTGACTGAAGCTTTCTTT. It specifies CSVPRGPLTEAFF. The full variable domain, rest sourced from reference TRBV29-1 and TRBJ1-1, is SAVISQKPSRDICQRGTSLTIQCQVDSQVTMMFWYRQQPGQSLTLIATANQGSEATYESGFVIDKFPISRPNLTFSTLTVSNMSPEDSSIYLCSVPRGPLTEAFFGQGTRLTVV.

The chain employs TRBV21-1 and TRBJ1-5. TRBV21-1 is a pseudogene locus. The CDR3 is 13 residues long. The CDR3 DNA follows: TGTGCCAGGGAAGGAGGGCCGGAACAGCCCCAGCATTTT. It codes for CAREGGPEQPQHF.

As to this clone: Other DNA sequences within the sample encode an identical CDR3. The chain combines TRBV5-1 with TRBJ2-1, with TRBD1 matching over 10 bases. CDR1 and CDR2 from the germline V gene are SGHRS and YFSETQ. The CDR3 spans 14 residues. Trimming took 3 bases from V and 6 from J; bases not matched to a gene: 3. The CDR3 DNA reads TGCGCCAGCAGCTCCGGGACAGGGGTCAATGAGCAGTTCTTC. It yields the protein CASSSGTGVNEQFF.

As DNA, the CDR3 is TGTGCCAGCAGCTTTAATCGGGTTGACGAGCAGTACTTC. Translating it yields CASSFNRVDEQYF. The chain recombines TRBV5-6 with TRBJ2-7, with no clear D. V lost 2 bases, J lost 5 bases, and 11 bases lay in between. This CDR3 spans 13 amino acids. The germline V gene has CDR1 SGHDT and CDR2 YYEEEE.

This clone was detected once. V usage is TRBV28 and J usage is TRBJ2-7; D not resolved. CDR1 and CDR2 from the germline V gene are MDHEN and SYDVKM. The CDR3 has 11 amino acids. V was pared by 7 bases and J by 3 bases, with 7 bases between. The CDR3 bases are TGTGCCAGCAAGCACAGCTACGAGCAGTACTTC. This translates into CASKHSYEQYF.

The chain combines TRBV6-5 with TRBJ1-2; no definite D call. The CDR3 runs 11 residues. The V end lost 6 bases, the J end lost 8 bases, and 10 bases lay between the germline ends. The germline V gene has CDR1 MNHEY and CDR2 SVGAGI. CDR3: CASRGVRGYTF. The CDR3, as DNA: TGTGCCAGCAGGGGAGTTCGGGGCTACACCTTC.

The genes are TRBV14 and TRBJ1-2; 9 bases are a match to TRBD1. The CDR3 has 14 residues. Looked up from germline, CDR1 is SGHDN and CDR2 is FVKESK. The V gene end was trimmed by 4 bases and the J gene end by 2 bases; junction bases not matched to a gene: 2. The CDR3 reads CASSLQGANYGYTF. The CDR3 DNA sequence: TGTGCCAGCAGCCTACAGGGGGCCAACTATGGCTACACCTTC.

A remark on this clone: A read error may explain this, as a much larger clone is one base away. J is TRBJ1-5 and V is TRBV6-5; D gene ambiguous. The CDR3 consists of 13 residues. CDR1 is MNHEY, CDR2 SVGAGI, per germline. The germline V and J ends were trimmed by 2 bases and 4 bases, with 6 bases remaining between them. The CDR3 loop reads CASSYESNQPQHF. The CDR3 nucleotides read TGTGCCAGCAGTTACGAGAGTAATCAGCCCCAGCATTTT.

The rearrangement links TRBV24-1 to TRBJ2-3; 7 bases align to TRBD2. This CDR3 has 15 amino acids. Germline V lookup: CDR1 KGHDR, CDR2 SFDVKD. The trim removed 1 base at V and 3 bases at J, leaving 3 bases unmatched. Here the CDR3 reads CATSDFGGRTDTQYF. The CDR3 DNA reads TGTGCCACCAGTGATTTCGGGGGGAGGACAGATACGCAGTATTTT.

V is TRBV27 and J is TRBJ2-7; D might be TRBD1 (5 bases). V dropped 6 bases and J dropped 7 bases, with 10 bases sitting between them. Germline V lookup: CDR1 MNHEY, CDR2 SMNVEV (reference sequence). The CDR3 is made up of 11 amino acids. CDR3 sequence reads: CASREGVEQYF. The CDR3 DNA reads TGTGCCAGCAGAGAAGGGGTTGAGCAGTACTTC.

The V gene is TRBV15, the J gene TRBJ1-3; tentatively, D is TRBD1 (6 bases). The CDR3 is 14 amino acids. The V end lost 6 bases, the J end lost 4 bases, and 13 bases lay between the germline ends. CDR1 is LNHNV, CDR2 YYDKDF, per germline (reference sequence). The CDR3 bases are TGTGCCACCAGAAGAACAGGGCAGGGAAACACCATATATTTT. It encodes CATRRTGQGNTIYF.

DNA of the CDR3: TGTGCCAGCAGCACAGGGCGCAGTATGACTGAAGCTTTCTTT. Translated, it gives CASSTGRSMTEAFF. The genes are TRBV6-5 and TRBJ1-1, with a tentative D call TRBD1 (6 bases). Per the germline V gene, CDR1 is MNHEY and CDR2 is SVGAGI. Trimming removed 6 bases at V and 5 bases at J, with 16 bases between. This CDR3 spans 14 amino acids.

This clone has only one observation. DNA for the CDR3: TGCGCCAGCAGCCCCGATGCAGGGACCGGGGAGCTGTTTTTT. The encoded protein is CASSPDAGTGELFF. The V and J genes are TRBV5-1 and TRBJ2-2, with D perhaps TRBD1 (5 bases). The CDR3 spans 14 residues. The V end was cut by 4 bases, the J end by 5 bases, with 12 bases between. The germline V gene has CDR1 SGHRS and CDR2 YFSETQ.

This clone was detected only a few times. V and J are TRBV4-1 and TRBJ2-7; 7 nucleotides line up with TRBD1. Unmatched junction bases numbered 3, after V lost 3 bases and J lost 7 bases. This CDR3 has 12 residues. CDR1 is MGHRA and CDR2 is YSYEKL in the germline V gene. The CDR3 protein is CASSHPQGEQYF. DNA of the CDR3: TGCGCCAGCAGCCACCCACAGGGGGAGCAGTACTTC.

This sequence joins TRBV19 and TRBJ1-2; 9 positions agree with TRBD1. V lost 5 bases to trimming and J lost 7 bases; unmatched junction nucleotides: 8. CDR1 is LNHDA, CDR2 SQIVND, per germline (reference sequence). There are 14 residues in the CDR3. CDR3 bases: TGTGCCAGTAGTCTGGGACAGGGTAACAGTGGCTACACCTTC. As protein: CASSLGQGNSGYTF.

This chain connects TRBV24-1 to TRBJ2-3; 8 bases match TRBD2. Germline loops: CDR1 KGHDR, CDR2 SFDVKD. The CDR3 covers 15 residues. The V gene end was trimmed by 6 bases and the J gene end by 9 bases; junction bases not matched to a gene: 13. CDR3 region: CATSRSGGGMRTQYF. The DNA of the CDR3 is TGTGCCACCAGTAGAAGCGGGGGCGGGATGAGGACGCAGTATTTT.

This clone was seen a single time. V gene TRBV11-2 combines with J gene TRBJ2-4; no clear D gene. V shed 1 base and J shed 0 bases, with 4 bases lying between them. The germline CDR1 and CDR2 sequences are SGHAT and FQNNGV. The CDR3 spans 14 residues. This CDR3 reads CASSLAVAKNIQYF. The CDR3 DNA follows: TGTGCCAGCAGCTTAGCCGTAGCCAAAAACATTCAGTACTTC.

This clone was observed a single time. The CDR3 sequence is CASSPRAGRPDGYTF. The CDR3 DNA reads as TGTGCCAGCAGCCCGCGGGCAGGGAGGCCTGATGGCTACACCTTC. V usage is TRBV13 and J usage is TRBJ1-2; TRBD1 might be the D (5 bases). Deletions cut 5 bases from V and 6 bases from J, with 19 bases between. The CDR3 is 15 amino acids. Germline V gives CDR1 PRHDT, CDR2 FYEKMQ (reference sequence).

In regard to this clone: The sample carries other DNA sequences with the same CDR3. The chain has TRBV24-1 and TRBJ1-1; D possibly corresponds to TRBD1 (6 bases). Trimming shortened V by 6 bases and J by 5 bases, and 6 bases separated the two germline ends. The CDR3 totals 11 residues. CDR1 is KGHDR and CDR2 is SFDVKD in the germline V gene. The CDR3 nucleotides are TGTGCCACCAGTAGGGGGACTGAAGCTTTCTTT. Protein: CATSRGTEAFF.

This clone was counted once. Other DNA sequences in the sample encode the same CDR3. V gene TRBV5-1 combines with J gene TRBJ2-7, with TRBD1 matching over 7 bases. J gave up 0 bases and V 2 bases, and 5 bases lay outside the gene matches. The CDR3 runs to 15 residues. Germline V lookup: CDR1 SGHRS, CDR2 YFSETQ. The CDR3 nucleotides read TGCGCCAGCAGCTTACAGACAGGGAGCTCCTACGAGCAGTACTTC. It yields the protein CASSLQTGSSYEQYF.

The chain carries TRBV11-2 and TRBJ2-3, with a possible D match to TRBD2 (6 bases). The CDR3 covers 15 residues. Germline lookup yields CDR1 SGHAT and CDR2 FQNNGV. The germline V and J ends were trimmed by 3 bases and 1 base, with 11 bases remaining between them. Written as DNA, the CDR3 is TGTGCCAGCAGCTTGTACACGGGAGGCACAGATACGCAGTATTTT. Its protein is CASSLYTGGTDTQYF.

The chain is built from TRBV6-1 and TRBJ2-7; 8 nucleotides line up with TRBD1. The V segment lost 3 bases and the J segment 4 bases; nucleotides outside the gene matches: 8. Germline CDR1 reads MNHNS; CDR2 reads SASEGT. The CDR3 covers 15 residues. As DNA, the CDR3 is TGTGCCAGCAGTGACGGGACAGGTTCGGATTACGAGCAGTACTTC. Residues: CASSDGTGSDYEQYF.

Concerning this clone itself: The junction shows a germline mismatch at one end, possibly a read error. The DNA of the CDR3 is TGTGCCAGCAGTGAAAGGGGGACAGGGGGTGTTTTT. Protein sequence: CASSERGTGGVF. The chain combines TRBV6-1 with TRBJ1-5; TRBD1 matches at 11 bases. The CDR3 spans 12 residues. Germline CDR1 MNHNS, CDR2 SASEGT.

V is TRBV20-1 and J is TRBJ2-1; no definite D call. The V gene's germline CDR1 is DFQATT and CDR2 SNEGSKA (reference sequence). The CDR3 consists of 16 residues. The ends were cut back, 3 bases at V and 4 bases at J, with 19 bases in the middle. In DNA form, the CDR3 reads TGCAGTGCTAGTGAATCTGGGCCGGCCCTTTACAATGAGCAGTTCTTC. The encoded protein is CSASESGPALYNEQFF.

The chain employs TRBV9 and TRBJ2-3; the match to TRBD2 covers 8 bases. The V and J ends lost 4 bases and 0 bases, in that order; junction bases with no gene match: 4. Germline loops: CDR1 SGDLS, CDR2 YYNGEE. CDR3 length: 15 amino acids. The CDR3 DNA is TGTGCCAGCAGCTTACAGCGGGGGAGCACAGATACGCAGTATTTT. Translated: CASSLQRGSTDTQYF.